The 9 T cell receptor beta chains below come from one sample, sequenced in a study of blood T cell repertoires in COVID-19. Clones were read by immunoSEQ multiplex PCR, and TCRdb kept only the in-frame ones, dropping some. The data hold 300,000 to 400,000 clones, with approximately 90% observed a single time. What was sequenced was PBMCs or T cells enriched from blood (not recorded which). The receptors derive from a woman in her late teens or twenties who had recovered from COVID-19.

CDR3 region: CSVASGDYGYTF. The CDR3 bases are TGCAGCGTTGCTTCGGGGGACTATGGCTACACCTTC. This chain uses TRBV29-1 with TRBJ1-2; D perhaps matches TRBD1 (5 bases). The CDR3 is 12 residues long. V shed 4 bases and J shed 3 bases, with 9 bases lying between them. From germline, CDR1 is SQVTM and CDR2 ANQGSEA.

This chain connects TRBV7-8 to TRBJ1-3; possible D gene TRBD1, 5 bases. V lost 1 base, J lost 0 bases, and 10 bases lay in between. This CDR3 is 16 amino acids long. Germline CDR1 SGHVS, CDR2 FQNEAQ. This CDR3 is CASSLDDSRSGNTIYF. The CDR3 DNA reads TGTGCCAGCAGCTTAGATGACAGCCGCTCTGGAAACACCATATATTTT.

This clone has just one count. The chain is built from TRBV27 and TRBJ2-7, with 7 positions matching TRBD1. Germline V gene data show CDR1 as MNHEY and CDR2 as SMNVEV (reference sequence). V was clipped by 5 bases and J by 6 bases; unmatched bases: 13. The CDR3 covers 15 residues. In DNA form, the CDR3 reads TGTGCCAGCAGTCCCTCAAGACAGGGTAAGGCCGAGCAGTACTTC. Protein product: CASSPSRQGKAEQYF.

V usage is TRBV29-1 and J usage is TRBJ2-7; D perhaps matches TRBD1 (6 bases). Trimming left V 6 bases short and J 4 bases short, with 13 bases between. The CDR3 is 12 residues long. Germline assignment: CDR1 SQVTM and CDR2 ANQGSEA. CDR3: CSVVTRGYEQYF. The DNA for the CDR3 is TGCAGCGTCGTCACCAGGGGTTACGAGCAGTACTTC.

The chain employs TRBV11-1 and TRBJ2-3, with 7 bases fitting TRBD2. Germline CDR1 is SGHAT and CDR2 is FQDESV (reference sequence). The CDR3 extends over 14 amino acids. The V and J ends lost 10 bases and 5 bases, in that order; junction bases with no gene match: 12. CDR3 nucleotide sequence: TGTGCCACGGGAGGTGCCACCCGCATAGATACGCAGTATTTT. The encoded protein is CATGGATRIDTQYF.

The chain links TRBV24-1 to TRBJ2-7; perhaps TRBD1 as D (5 bases). The germline V and J ends were trimmed by 4 bases and 4 bases, with 13 bases remaining between them. Germline assignment: CDR1 KGHDR and CDR2 SFDVKD. This CDR3 has 14 amino acids. The CDR3 sequence is CATSEAQGGYEQYF. The CDR3 DNA sequence: TGTGCCACCAGTGAGGCGCAGGGTGGGTACGAGCAGTACTTC.

In this sample, this clone turned up a few times. The V call is TRBV7-9, the J call TRBJ1-1, with TRBD1 identical over 8 bases. Germline values: CDR1 SEHNR, CDR2 FQNEAQ (reference sequence). The CDR3 length is 18 residues. The junction had 18 bases not matched to a gene; V was cut back by 5 bases and J by 4 bases. CDR3 protein: CASSPYSIGGDRGTEAFF. CDR3 DNA sequence: TGTGCCAGCAGCCCCTATAGTATAGGAGGAGACAGGGGCACTGAAGCTTTCTTT.

The chain is built from TRBV25-1 and TRBJ2-3; D perhaps matches TRBD1 (6 bases). CDR1 and CDR2 from the germline V gene are MGHDK and SYGVNS. This CDR3 comprises 13 residues. The ends were cut back, 5 bases at V and 0 bases at J, with 6 bases in the middle. The CDR3 sequence is CASSQGSTDTQYF. CDR3 DNA sequence: TGTGCCAGCAGTCAGGGGAGCACAGATACGCAGTATTTT. The variable domain in full, completed from reference TRBV25-1 and TRBJ2-3, reads EADIYQTPRYLVIGTGKKITLECSQTMGHDKMYWYQQDPGMELHLIHYSYGVNSTEKGDLSSESTVSRIRTEHFPLTLESARPSHTSQYLCASSQGSTDTQYFGPGTRLTVL.

The genes are TRBV6-5 and TRBJ1-6; no definite D call. V lost 8 bases to trimming and J lost 5 bases, with 10 bases between them. The germline CDR1 and CDR2 sequences are MNHEY and SVGAGI. CDR3 size: 13 residues. The CDR3 region has the DNA TGTGCCAGCGGAGGGCAGAATAATTCACCCCTCCACTTT. Residues: CASGGQNNSPLHF.